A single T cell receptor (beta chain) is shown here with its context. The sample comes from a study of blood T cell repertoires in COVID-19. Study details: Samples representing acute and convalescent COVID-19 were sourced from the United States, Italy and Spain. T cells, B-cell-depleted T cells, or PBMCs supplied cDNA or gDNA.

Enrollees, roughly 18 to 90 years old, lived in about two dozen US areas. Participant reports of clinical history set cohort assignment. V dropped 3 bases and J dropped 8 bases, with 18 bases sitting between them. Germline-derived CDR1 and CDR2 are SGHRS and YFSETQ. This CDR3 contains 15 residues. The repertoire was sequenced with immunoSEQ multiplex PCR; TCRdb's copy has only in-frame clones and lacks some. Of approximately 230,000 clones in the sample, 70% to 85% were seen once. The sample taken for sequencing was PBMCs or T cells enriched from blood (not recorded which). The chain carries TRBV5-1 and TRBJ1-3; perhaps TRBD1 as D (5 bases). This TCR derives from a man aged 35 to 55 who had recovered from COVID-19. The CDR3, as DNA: TGCGCCAGCAGCTCCCGGGACTCTCTGTATGACACCATATATTTT. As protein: CASSSRDSLYDTIYF.